This TCR beta chain was documented in a study of blood T cells in healthy people across ages. The V and J ends lost 3 bases and 11 bases respectively, with 25 bases between them. CDR1 and CDR2 (germline): DFQATT, SNEGSKA (reference sequence). This CDR3 contains 15 residues. With a J-beta primer mix and a sample-barcoded 5' primer, a second PCR ran 7 to 11 cycles. No fewer than 3 million CDR3-containing paired-end reads came from each sample. TCRdb itself ran the 5' RACE reads through MiXCR, one entry per CDR3 protein. This sample has around 1,800,000 distinct CDR3 sequences, with about two fifths found just once. The study's findings and limits: Among T cells, TCR beta diversity per million cells dropped roughly linearly as age rose.

Regarding this clonotype: The antigen is not known.

The source is a human donor in good health. V is TRBV20-1 and J is TRBJ2-5; no clear D gene. The source material was blood. The CDR3, as DNA: TGCAGTGCTAGCAGTGGTTTGGGCCAGTACAATGAGCAGTACTTC. It yields the protein CSASSGLGQYNEQYF.